The present TCR beta chain was sequenced within a study of glioma-infiltrating T cells after dendritic cell vaccination. Overall study: The vaccine used monocyte-derived dendritic cells pulsed overnight with autologous tumor lysate. Study conclusions and caveats: Few patients contributed both blood and tumor specimens.

The primer mix had 60 V beta and 13 J beta primers. Generated by immunoSEQ multiplex PCR, the TCRdb table keeps only in-frame clones and is missing some. The data show about 92,000 clones, around 86% seen once. As for this clone: The antigen is unknown.

Fresh-frozen tumor tissue and more than two years of survival data were available for all. V lost 3 bases, J lost 4 bases, and 4 bases stayed unmatched. In germline, CDR1 is SGHVS, CDR2 FQNEAQ. The CDR3 is made up of 15 amino acids. The sequencing used blood, collected before dendritic cell vaccination. The gene calls are TRBV7-8 and TRBJ2-7; 12 bases are shared with TRBD2. The clonotype comes from a human donor with glioblastoma. CDR3 sequence (DNA): TGTGCCAGCAGCTTCCTACTAGCGGGAGGTTACGAGCAGTACTTC. This codes for CASSFLLAGGYEQYF.